Listed below are T cell receptor beta chains from one sample, sequenced in a study of blood T cells in healthy people across ages. Via MiXCR, TCRdb re-called the 5' RACE reads, giving one row per CDR3 protein. Of roughly 1,800,000 distinct CDR3 sequences listed, roughly 52% are singletons. Material for sequencing was blood. These receptors were collected from a woman aged 40 to 55 in good health. Each CDR3 is given with its conserved first and last residue. The D gene is left open where the match is weak. A clone size is listed for some rows: how often the clone was seen (once, few, many), or a class if it is expanded.

d_gene: TRBD2; j_gene: TRBJ2-3; abundance: NA; v_gene: TRBV29-1; CDR3aa: CSTAGDASTDTQYF
d_gene: NA; j_gene: TRBJ1-2; abundance: NA; v_gene: TRBV11-2; CDR3aa: CASRSNRNPDRYGYTF
d_gene: TRBD2; j_gene: TRBJ2-3; abundance: NA; v_gene: TRBV3-1; CDR3aa: CASSPHGGVPDTQYF
d_gene: NA; j_gene: TRBJ2-1; abundance: NA; v_gene: TRBV29-1; CDR3aa: CSVEPGFSCNEQFF
d_gene: NA; j_gene: TRBJ1-1; abundance: NA; v_gene: TRBV7-2; CDR3aa: CASSPSEPGAFF
d_gene: NA; j_gene: TRBJ2-5; abundance: NA; v_gene: TRBV7-2; CDR3aa: CASSLFIGGETQYF
d_gene: TRBD1; j_gene: TRBJ2-7; abundance: many; v_gene: TRBV6-2/TRBV6-3; CDR3aa: CASSYRGQTYEQYF
d_gene: TRBD1; j_gene: TRBJ1-5; abundance: NA; v_gene: TRBV15; CDR3aa: CATSRDGVTGVGNQPQHF
d_gene: NA; j_gene: TRBJ2-5; abundance: NA; v_gene: TRBV20-1; CDR3aa: CSARAIGEALQETQYF
d_gene: NA; j_gene: TRBJ2-5; abundance: few; v_gene: TRBV5-5; CDR3aa: CASIATGGYQETQYF
d_gene: TRBD1; j_gene: TRBJ1-2; abundance: few; v_gene: TRBV6-5; CDR3aa: CASSLSGQVYGYTF
d_gene: NA; j_gene: TRBJ1-2; abundance: few; v_gene: TRBV7-2; CDR3aa: CASKPGGSGGYTF
d_gene: TRBD2; j_gene: TRBJ2-3; abundance: NA; v_gene: TRBV2; CDR3aa: CASSAGLAGARTDTQYF
d_gene: NA; j_gene: NA; abundance: NA; v_gene: TRBV5-5; CDR3aa: CASSLALGGWETQYF
d_gene: NA; j_gene: TRBJ1-2; abundance: NA; v_gene: TRBV7-9; CDR3aa: CASSFGAGTGYGYTF
d_gene: NA; j_gene: TRBJ2-1; abundance: NA; v_gene: TRBV2; CDR3aa: CASSARDRRYEQFF
d_gene: NA; j_gene: TRBJ1-4; abundance: NA; v_gene: TRBV5-1; CDR3aa: CASSPQVSNEKLFF
d_gene: NA; j_gene: TRBJ2-1; abundance: NA; v_gene: TRBV5-5; CDR3aa: CASSFGIAYNEQFF
d_gene: NA; j_gene: TRBJ2-7; abundance: NA; v_gene: TRBV27; CDR3aa: CASSLNYYVSYEQYF
d_gene: TRBD1; j_gene: TRBJ1-1; abundance: NA; v_gene: TRBV14; CDR3aa: CASSRMDRLNTEAFF
d_gene: TRBD1; j_gene: TRBJ2-3; abundance: NA; v_gene: TRBV5-5; CDR3aa: CASSLAAGGRTDTQYF
d_gene: NA; j_gene: NA; abundance: few; v_gene: TRBV4-1; CDR3aa: CASSQDHRGLGDIQYF
d_gene: NA; j_gene: TRBJ1-4; abundance: NA; v_gene: TRBV7-2; CDR3aa: CASSPVQGYEKLFF
d_gene: TRBD2; j_gene: TRBJ2-1; abundance: NA; v_gene: TRBV4-3; CDR3aa: CASSQDGVAGGYNEQFF
d_gene: TRBD2; j_gene: TRBJ2-1; abundance: once; v_gene: TRBV12-3/TRBV12-4; CDR3aa: CASRGTSGGLSYNEQFF
d_gene: NA; j_gene: TRBJ2-7; abundance: few; v_gene: TRBV7-2; CDR3aa: CASSLAKAVAYEQYF
d_gene: TRBD1; j_gene: TRBJ1-6; abundance: NA; v_gene: TRBV6-5; CDR3aa: CASSYSIAGQRASPLHF
d_gene: TRBD1; j_gene: TRBJ1-5; abundance: NA; v_gene: TRBV20-1; CDR3aa: CSAMAGGSNQPQHF
d_gene: NA; j_gene: TRBJ2-7; abundance: NA; v_gene: TRBV7-2; CDR3aa: CASSYTYSSYEQYF
d_gene: NA; j_gene: TRBJ1-4; abundance: NA; v_gene: TRBV15; CDR3aa: CATSRGGTRDMEKLFF
d_gene: TRBD2; j_gene: TRBJ2-1; abundance: NA; v_gene: TRBV7-3; CDR3aa: CASSLAPAGGPNEQFF
d_gene: NA; j_gene: TRBJ2-3; abundance: NA; v_gene: TRBV6-2/TRBV6-3; CDR3aa: CASNVPKGGTQYF
d_gene: NA; j_gene: NA; abundance: NA; v_gene: TRBV10-3; CDR3aa: CAVSESPVGAQGIEKTQYF
d_gene: NA; j_gene: TRBJ2-1; abundance: NA; v_gene: TRBV5-5; CDR3aa: CASSLGGGGTLYNEQFF
d_gene: NA; j_gene: TRBJ2-1; abundance: few; v_gene: TRBV29-1; CDR3aa: CSVVRTAGKYNEQFF
d_gene: NA; j_gene: TRBJ2-6; abundance: NA; v_gene: TRBV7-9; CDR3aa: CASSLSQYSGANVLTF
d_gene: NA; j_gene: TRBJ2-6; abundance: NA; v_gene: TRBV7-2; CDR3aa: CASSLQGPPSGANVLTF
d_gene: TRBD1; j_gene: TRBJ1-2; abundance: NA; v_gene: TRBV6-4; CDR3aa: CASSDSIFDRENGYTF
d_gene: NA; j_gene: NA; abundance: NA; v_gene: TRBV9; CDR3aa: CASSPRRAGETQYF
d_gene: NA; j_gene: TRBJ2-3; abundance: few; v_gene: TRBV7-2; CDR3aa: CASSLRKAGADTQYF
d_gene: TRBD1; j_gene: TRBJ1-1; abundance: NA; v_gene: TRBV29-1; CDR3aa: CSVDIQGATEAFF
d_gene: NA; j_gene: TRBJ2-1; abundance: NA; v_gene: TRBV7-2; CDR3aa: CASSPGHLNNEQFF
d_gene: NA; j_gene: TRBJ2-3; abundance: NA; v_gene: TRBV15; CDR3aa: CATSSRGTDTQYF
d_gene: NA; j_gene: TRBJ2-5; abundance: NA; v_gene: TRBV3-1; CDR3aa: CASSHRQEARETQYF
d_gene: TRBD2; j_gene: TRBJ2-3; abundance: NA; v_gene: TRBV4-3; CDR3aa: CASSQVPSGGMATQYF
d_gene: NA; j_gene: TRBJ1-1; abundance: NA; v_gene: TRBV20-1; CDR3aa: CSARVQRNTEAFF
d_gene: NA; j_gene: TRBJ1-4; abundance: once; v_gene: TRBV4-3; CDR3aa: CASSQLLTTNEKLFF
d_gene: NA; j_gene: TRBJ2-7; abundance: few; v_gene: TRBV4-2; CDR3aa: CASSQDLANSYEQYF
d_gene: TRBD1; j_gene: TRBJ2-6; abundance: NA; v_gene: TRBV5-5; CDR3aa: CASSLLPGQGNSGANVLTF
d_gene: TRBD1; j_gene: TRBJ2-1; abundance: few; v_gene: TRBV20-1; CDR3aa: CSAWDRGKHEQFF
d_gene: NA; j_gene: TRBJ2-1; abundance: NA; v_gene: TRBV2; CDR3aa: CASRDGGLGSHNEQFF
d_gene: NA; j_gene: TRBJ2-5; abundance: many; v_gene: TRBV5-1; CDR3aa: CASSLGGTQETQYF
d_gene: TRBD1; j_gene: TRBJ2-5; abundance: NA; v_gene: TRBV5-1; CDR3aa: CASSISGTGGLETQYF